The T cell receptor beta chain under discussion was sequenced for a study of blood T cells in healthy people across ages. Across the study: Template switching caught about one barcoded beta molecule for each two T cells.

V dropped 3 bases and J dropped 3 bases, with 14 bases sitting between them. CDR1 is GTSNPN and CDR2 is SVGIG in the germline V gene (reference sequence). The CDR3 is 14 residues long. Sample-barcoded 5' priming and a J-beta primer mix drove a second PCR of about 6 to 12 cycles. MiXCR was run by TCRdb on the 5' RACE reads, yielding one entry per CDR3 protein. The table has roughly 1.5 million distinct CDR3 sequences, approximately 43% seen once. The clonotype originates from a woman aged 18-29 years in good health. This chain uses TRBV30 with TRBJ1-1; a possible D gene is TRBD1 (5 bases). The specimen sequenced was blood. CDR3 in DNA: TGTGCCTGGAGCCCGGTGGGGACTGACACTGAAGCTTTCTTT. As protein: CAWSPVGTDTEAFF.